The 17 T cell receptor beta chains reported below all come from one sample, sequenced in a study of blood T cells in healthy people across ages. Through a sample-barcoded 5' primer and a J-beta primer mix, a second PCR was run for about 6 to 11 cycles. TCRdb recomputed calls from the 5' RACE reads with MiXCR, one row per CDR3 protein. Among 800,000 to 1,300,000 distinct CDR3 sequences listed, around 25% were seen once. The data also belong to a second study, concerning T cells of mothers and their children.

The material sequenced was blood. The receptors were sampled from a girl aged 2 to 9 in good health.

The rearrangement joins TRBV29-1 to TRBJ2-2; the D gene is possibly TRBD2 (5 bases). Deletions cut 3 bases from V and 0 bases from J, with 8 bases between. This CDR3 spans 14 amino acids. Germline V gene sequence: CDR1 SQVTM, CDR2 ANQGSEA. The CDR3 DNA sequence: TGCAGCGTTGATGACGGGGCGAACACCGGGGAGCTGTTTTTT. Its protein is CSVDDGANTGELFF.

The chain employs TRBV4-1 and TRBJ2-3; 7 bases line up with TRBD2. The CDR3 runs to 18 residues. From germline, CDR1 is MGHRA and CDR2 YSYEKL. V was pared by 4 bases and J by 1 base, with 14 bases of the junction left unmatched. In nucleotides, the CDR3 is TGCGCCAGCAGCCTCCGAGATATAGGGAGCGGGGGCACAGATACGCAGTATTTT. Protein product: CASSLRDIGSGGTDTQYF.

This clonotype was counted between two and nine times. The V gene is TRBV5-1, the J gene TRBJ2-5; TRBD1 might be the D (5 bases). The J call may be in error: the DNA end matches TRBJ2-7 better. The germline V gene encodes CDR1 SGHRS and CDR2 YFSETQ. The CDR3 is 12 amino acids. The CDR3 loop reads CASNDSPYEQYF. The CDR3 DNA follows: TGCGCCAGTAACGACAGTCCCTACGAGCAGTACTTC.

The sample holds a few counts of this clonotype. The chain links TRBV24-1 to TRBJ2-4; D not resolved. CDR1 is KGHDR and CDR2 is SFDVKD in the germline V gene. The CDR3 covers 15 residues. The V and J ends lost 2 bases and 0 bases respectively, with 7 bases between them. The CDR3 DNA reads as TGTGCCACCAGTGATTCGACACTAGCCAAAAACATTCAGTACTTC. Amino acids: CATSDSTLAKNIQYF.

This clonotype was seen a handful of times. CDR3: CSVIPGSDTQYF. CDR3 DNA: TGCAGCGTAATTCCAGGGTCGGATACGCAGTATTTT. The chain recombines TRBV29-1 with TRBJ2-3, with a tentative D call TRBD1 (5 bases). Germline V gives CDR1 SQVTM, CDR2 ANQGSEA. The V gene lost 6 bases and the J gene lost 6 bases, with 13 bases spanning the gap. This CDR3 has 12 residues.

The rearrangement joins TRBV14 to TRBJ2-7, with D possibly being TRBD2 (5 bases). The CDR3 has 14 residues. The germline V gene has CDR1 SGHDN and CDR2 FVKESK. V was cut by 0 bases and J by 7 bases, with 13 bases left in between. The CDR3 nucleotides read TGTGCCAGCAGCCAAGAACTTCCGCCGGGGGAGCAGTACTTC. Amino acids: CASSQELPPGEQYF.

This clonotype was counted between two and nine times. V and J are TRBV13 and TRBJ2-7, with D perhaps assigned TRBD1 or TRBD2 (5 bases each). Trimming removed 6 bases from V and 6 bases from J, with 21 bases in between. Germline lookup yields CDR1 PRHDT and CDR2 FYEKMQ (reference sequence). CDR3 size: 15 residues. For the CDR3, the DNA is TGTGCCAGCAGTAGAACGGGACCTCGGTGGAGCGAGCAGTACTTC. Its translation: CASSRTGPRWSEQYF.

This clonotype appeared a few times. This chain joins TRBV28 and TRBJ2-5; 7 bases are a match to TRBD2. J lost 5 bases, V lost 7 bases, and 10 bases had no gene match. Per the germline V gene, CDR1 is MDHEN and CDR2 is SYDVKM. CDR3 length: 14 amino acids. CDR3 sequence reads: CASTSGKLSETQYF. The CDR3 DNA sequence: TGTGCCAGCACGAGCGGGAAGCTATCGGAGACCCAGTACTTC. Variable domain in full (rest from reference TRBV28 and TRBJ2-5): DVKVTQSSRYLVKRTGEKVFLECVQDMDHENMFWYRQDPGLGLRLIYFSYDVKMKEKGDIPEGYSVSREKKERFSLILESASTNQTSMYLCASTSGKLSETQYFGPGTRLLVL.

This clonotype was counted only a few times. At one boundary the junction diverges from the germline segment, which might be a read error. This sequence joins TRBV6-1 and TRBJ2-5; D gene ambiguous. Germline V gene sequence: CDR1 MNHNS, CDR2 SASEGT. There are 13 residues in the CDR3. Here the CDR3 reads CASRRTVEEAQYF. CDR3 nucleotide sequence: TGTGCCAGCAGGAGGACGGTTGAAGAGGCCCAGTACTTC.

The table lists this clonotype with a few counts. CDR3 residues: CAISEMVQDTQYF. The CDR3 DNA follows: TGTGCCATCAGTGAGATGGTTCAAGATACGCAGTATTTT. The chain uses TRBV10-3 and TRBJ2-3; D is uncertain. There are 13 residues in the CDR3. V was trimmed by 2 bases and J by 5 bases, leaving 8 bases between them. CDR1 is ENHRY, CDR2 SYGVKD, per germline.

The rearrangement links TRBV6-2 or TRBV6-3 to TRBJ1-1, with D possibly being TRBD1 (6 bases). Trimming shortened V by 7 bases and J by 8 bases, and 14 bases separated the two germline ends. CDR1 is MNHEY, CDR2 SVGEGT, per germline. This CDR3 region has 12 residues. The CDR3 DNA is TGTGCCAGCACGGGGGCGTTTGTCGAAGCTTTCTTT. Encoded protein: CASTGAFVEAFF.

This clonotype was seen only a few times. The chain carries TRBV20-1 and TRBJ2-1; 7 bases align to TRBD2. Germline V CDR1 and CDR2: DFQATT, SNEGSKA (reference sequence). Losses at the gene ends were 2 bases for V and 4 bases for J; bases not matched to a gene: 5. The CDR3 loop spans 14 amino acids. The CDR3 DNA sequence: TGCAGTGCTAGACCCTCCGGGAGGTACAATGAGCAGTTCTTC. Amino acids: CSARPSGRYNEQFF.

This clonotype was recorded a few times. The CDR3 DNA follows: TGCAGCGTTGGACGGAGCCAAGAGACCCAGTACTTC. It encodes CSVGRSQETQYF. The chain combines TRBV29-1 with TRBJ2-5; D is unresolved. Germline lookup yields CDR1 SQVTM and CDR2 ANQGSEA. This CDR3 is 12 amino acids long. Trimming shortened V by 4 bases and J by 1 base, and 7 bases separated the two germline ends. Filled out from reference TRBV29-1 and TRBJ2-5, the complete variable domain reads SAVISQKPSRDICQRGTSLTIQCQVDSQVTMMFWYRQQPGQSLTLIATANQGSEATYESGFVIDKFPISRPNLTFSTLTVSNMSPEDSSIYLCSVGRSQETQYFGPGTRLLVL.

This clonotype was seen a handful of times. The chain links TRBV27 to TRBJ1-4, with 7 bases that match TRBD1. Per germline, CDR1 MNHEY and CDR2 SMNVEV (reference sequence). The CDR3 has 14 amino acids. V dropped 8 bases and J dropped 8; count of bases not matched to a gene: 11. CDR3 residues: CASGSNRGKEKLFF. For the CDR3, the DNA is TGTGCCAGCGGATCGAACAGGGGAAAGGAAAAACTGTTTTTT.

The DNA for the CDR3 is TGCGCCAGCAGCCACCCACTAGCTGCAAGCTCCTACGAGCAGTACTTC. Its protein is CASSHPLAASSYEQYF. The chain has TRBV4-1 and TRBJ2-7; maybe TRBD2 (6 bases). V shed 3 bases and J shed 0 bases, with 15 bases lying between them. The CDR3 spans 16 residues. The germline CDR1 and CDR2 sequences are MGHRA and YSYEKL.

This clonotype appeared a few times. The J gene is TRBJ1-4, the V gene TRBV20-1, with D perhaps TRBD1 (5 bases). Germline CDR1 DFQATT, CDR2 SNEGSKA (reference sequence). This CDR3 has 14 residues. Between the trimmed V and J ends, which lost 5 bases and 8 bases, there was a span of 18 bases. CDR3 loop: CSAGGALSGEKLFF. The CDR3 DNA is TGCAGTGCTGGCGGGGCTCTAAGTGGGGAAAAACTGTTTTTT.

V is TRBV20-1 and J is TRBJ2-7; the match to TRBD2 covers 8 bases. The end of the DNA fits TRBJ2-1 better, so the J call may be wrong. The CDR3 spans 13 residues. The germline V gene encodes CDR1 DFQATT and CDR2 SNEGSKA (reference sequence). CDR3 bases: TGCAGCCCTGTGCCTAGCGGGTTAGATGAGCAGTTCTTC. It is translated as CSPVPSGLDEQFF.